This paragraph reports one T cell receptor (beta chain). This entry belongs to a study of neoadjuvant anti-PD-1 for oral cavity cancer. Most PBMC samples had 450 to 500 ng input DNA in six replicates. Sequencing used immunoSEQ multiplex PCR; TCRdb keeps in-frame clones, though not all of them. This sample has some 6,200 clones, with approximately 69% found just once. Germline V CDR1 and CDR2: SGHVS, FQNEAQ. The CDR3 is made up of 15 amino acids. Trimming took off 5 bases at V and 3 bases at J, with 14 bases between the two ends. The rearrangement uses TRBV7-8 and TRBJ1-5; D is ambiguous. The sample consisted of PBMCs, taken before nivolumab (anti-PD-1) treatment. The sequence was collected from a person between 40 and 80 years old with oral cavity squamous cell carcinoma. The CDR3 protein is CASSPRRELNQPQHF. CDR3 nucleotides: TGTGCCAGCAGCCCGCGTCGGGAACTCAATCAGCCCCAGCATTTT.